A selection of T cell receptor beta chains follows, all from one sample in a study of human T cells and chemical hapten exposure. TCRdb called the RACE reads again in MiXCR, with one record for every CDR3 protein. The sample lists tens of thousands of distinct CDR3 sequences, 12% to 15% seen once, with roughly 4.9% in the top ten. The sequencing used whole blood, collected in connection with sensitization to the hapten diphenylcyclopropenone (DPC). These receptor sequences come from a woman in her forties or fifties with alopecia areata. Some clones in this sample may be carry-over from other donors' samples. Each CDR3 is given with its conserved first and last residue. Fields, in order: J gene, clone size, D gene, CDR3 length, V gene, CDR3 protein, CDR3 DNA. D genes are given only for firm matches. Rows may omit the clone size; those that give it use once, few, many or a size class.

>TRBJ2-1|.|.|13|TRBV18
CASSPSRANEQFF
TGTGCCAGCTCGCCCTCGCGGGCTAATGAGCAGTTCTTC
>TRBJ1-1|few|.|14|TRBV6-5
CASSYTAENTEAFF
TGTGCCAGCAGTTACACGGCTGAGAACACTGAAGCTTTCTTT
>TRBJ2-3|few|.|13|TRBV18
CASSADSTDTQYF
TGTGCCAGCTCAGCGGACAGCACAGATACGCAGTATTTT
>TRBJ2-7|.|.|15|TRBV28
CASSLTGQGVYEQYF
TGTGCCAGCAGTTTAACGGGGCAAGGGGTCTACGAGCAGTACTTC
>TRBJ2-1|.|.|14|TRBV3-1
CASSQVRSWNEQFF
TGTGCCAGCAGCCAGGTCCGGTCTTGGAATGAGCAGTTCTTC
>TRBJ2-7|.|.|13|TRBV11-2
CASSYFLATEQYF
TGTGCCAGCAGCTATTTCCTAGCAACCGAGCAGTACTTC
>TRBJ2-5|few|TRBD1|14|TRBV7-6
CASSLAGTDKTQYF
TGTGCCAGCAGCTTAGCCGGGACAGATAAGACCCAGTACTTC
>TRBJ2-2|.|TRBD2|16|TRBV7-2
CASSFVAGINTGELFF
TGTGCCAGCAGCTTTGTAGCGGGCATAAACACCGGGGAGCTGTTTTTT
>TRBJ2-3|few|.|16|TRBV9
CASSVGPAPSTDTQYF
TGTGCCAGCAGCGTTGGTCCAGCGCCTAGCACAGATACGCAGTATTTT
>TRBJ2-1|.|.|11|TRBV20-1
CSAVGFDEQFF
TGCAGTGCGGTGGGTTTTGATGAGCAGTTCTTC
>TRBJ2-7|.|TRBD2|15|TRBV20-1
CSARVAGGVSYEQYF
TGCAGTGCTCGAGTAGCGGGAGGGGTCTCCTACGAGCAGTACTTC
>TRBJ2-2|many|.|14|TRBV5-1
CASSFRQGAGELFF
TGCGCCAGCAGCTTCCGCCAGGGAGCCGGGGAGCTGTTTTTT
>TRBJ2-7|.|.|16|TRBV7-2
CASSLTSGGQYYEQYF
TGTGCCAGCAGCTTAACATCTGGAGGGCAGTACTACGAGCAGTACTTC
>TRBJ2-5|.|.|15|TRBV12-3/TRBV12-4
CASSFRQSYQETQYF
TGTGCCAGCAGTTTCAGGCAGTCCTACCAAGAGACCCAGTACTTC
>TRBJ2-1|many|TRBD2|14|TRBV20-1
CSARLAGVGNEQFF
TGCAGTGCTAGACTAGCGGGAGTGGGGAATGAGCAGTTCTTC
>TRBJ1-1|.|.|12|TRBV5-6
CASSLGHTEAFF
TGTGCCAGCAGCTTGGGGCACACTGAAGCTTTCTTT
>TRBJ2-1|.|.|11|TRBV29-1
CSVGNRGEQFF
TGCAGCGTGGGCAATAGGGGTGAGCAGTTCTTC
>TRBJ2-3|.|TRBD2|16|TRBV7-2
CASSVSGTSATDTQYF
TGTGCCAGCAGCGTTTCCGGGACTAGCGCCACAGATACGCAGTATTTT
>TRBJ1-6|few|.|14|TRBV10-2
CASSLQEPSSPLHF
TGCGCCAGCAGCTTACAGGAACCGAGTTCACCCCTCCACTTT
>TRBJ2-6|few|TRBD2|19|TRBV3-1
CASSQRGLAGVSGANVLTF
TGTGCCAGCAGCCAAAGAGGACTAGCGGGAGTCTCCGGGGCCAACGTCCTGACTTTC
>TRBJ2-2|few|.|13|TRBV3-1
CASSQRDTGELFF
TGTGCCAGCAGCCAACGGGACACCGGGGAGCTGTTTTTT
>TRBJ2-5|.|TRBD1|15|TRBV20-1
CSASAGDRPQETQYF
TGCAGTGCTAGTGCCGGGGACAGACCCCAAGAGACCCAGTACTTC
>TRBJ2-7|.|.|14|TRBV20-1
CSAARTASSYEQYF
TGCAGTGCCGCTCGGACGGCTAGCTCCTACGAGCAGTACTTC
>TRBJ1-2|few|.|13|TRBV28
CASTQGANYGYTF
TGTGCCAGCACCCAAGGGGCTAACTATGGCTACACCTTC
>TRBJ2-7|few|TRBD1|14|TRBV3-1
CASSERDRDYEQYF
TGTGCCAGCAGTGAACGGGACAGAGACTACGAGCAGTACTTC
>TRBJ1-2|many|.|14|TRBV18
CASSQQGGSYGYTF
TGTGCCAGCTCACAACAGGGTGGCAGCTATGGCTACACCTTC
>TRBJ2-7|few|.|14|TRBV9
CASSVLATSYEQYF
TGTGCCAGCAGCGTCCTAGCGACCTCCTACGAGCAGTACTTC
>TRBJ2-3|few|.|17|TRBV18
CASSPLSPGAFTDTQYF
TGTGCCAGCTCACCACTTAGCCCAGGGGCCTTCACAGATACGCAGTATTTT
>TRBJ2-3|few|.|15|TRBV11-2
CASSLLGSHPDTQYF
TGTGCCAGCAGCTTACTTGGGAGTCACCCAGATACGCAGTATTTT
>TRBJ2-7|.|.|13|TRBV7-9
CASSSRGSYEQYF
TGTGCCAGCAGCTCCCGGGGATCCTACGAGCAGTACTTC
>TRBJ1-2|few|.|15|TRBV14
CASSPHRDRYYGYTF
TGTGCCAGCAGCCCCCACCGCGACAGATACTATGGCTACACCTTC
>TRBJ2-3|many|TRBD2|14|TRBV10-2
CASSERLAGNTQYF
TGCGCCAGCAGTGAGCGGCTAGCGGGCAATACGCAGTATTTT
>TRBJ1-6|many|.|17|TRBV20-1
CSARDLRQLRTNSPLHF
TGCAGTGCTAGAGATTTACGGCAGTTGAGGACGAATTCACCCCTCCACTTT
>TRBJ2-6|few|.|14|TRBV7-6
CASSVRPGANVLTF
TGTGCCAGCAGCGTAAGGCCTGGGGCCAACGTCCTGACTTTC
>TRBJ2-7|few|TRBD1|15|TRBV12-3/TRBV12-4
CASSYSGTGGYEQYF
TGTGCCAGCAGCTACTCCGGGACAGGGGGCTACGAGCAGTACTTC
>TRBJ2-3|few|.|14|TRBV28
CASTLGGTVHTQYF
TGTGCCAGCACTCTGGGGGGCACGGTGCATACGCAGTATTTT